The source of this TCR beta chain is a study of T-cell reconstitution after alpha-beta-depleted transplantation in children. Study observations and caveats: At the one-year point after transplant, T-cell counts and TCRbeta diversity were found to come mostly from T cells that had been newly produced.

Germline CDR1 SEHNR, CDR2 FQNEAQ (reference sequence). CDR3 length equals 17 residues. Trimming at V came to 3 bases and at J to 5 bases, leaving 11 bases not matched to a gene. Concerning this clonotype itself: Its antigen is currently unknown.

The authors prepared the TCRbeta library with unique molecular identifiers. TCRdb independently ran MiXCR on the PCR reads; one entry per CDR3 protein. In the table there are around 960,000 distinct CDR3 sequences, around 30% of which are singletons. The TCR sequence derives from a boy under two years old who had a stem cell transplant for SCID, so the T cells may come from the graft donor. Source: PBMCs, mostly from graft donor cells, taken 360 days after TCRalphabeta/CD19-depleted stem cell transplant. The J gene is TRBJ2-1, the V gene TRBV7-9, with 9 bases matching TRBD2. CDR3 residues: CASSFPLGGGAHNEQFF. In DNA form, the CDR3 reads TGTGCCAGCAGCTTCCCACTCGGCGGGGGGGCCCACAATGAGCAGTTCTTC.